The clone carrying this T cell receptor beta chain is judged large. Its antigen is not known. This entry belongs to a study of chemoradiotherapy in HPV16-positive cancers. Study information: Candidate HPV-specific T-cell clones and common TCR motifs came from functional assays in a couple of HPV16-positive patients. The study, taken as a whole, reports: Candidate HPV-specific clones and E7-related TCR motifs grew in tumor during treatment. For HPV16-positive patients, expanding HPV-responsive T cells associated with longer recurrence-free survival.

Samples were taken several times over chemoradiotherapy. The protocol was immunoSEQ multiplex PCR, while the TCRdb copy is restricted to in-frame clones and leaves out a portion. The sample includes several thousand clones, around 90% of them seen just once. The receptor comes from a human donor with HPV-associated anogenital cancer. This sample comprised tumor tissue, obtained from a patient who underwent chemoradiotherapy.

CDR3 sequence (DNA): TGTGCCAGCACCGGCGATCCCGGGACAGGGGGCCCCCTGTACTACGAGCAGTACTTC. As protein: CASTGDPGTGGPLYYEQYF. The chain links TRBV7-9 to TRBJ2-7, with 12 bases matching TRBD1. Germline V gene sequence: CDR1 SEHNR, CDR2 FQNEAQ (reference sequence). V lost 7 bases, J lost 3 bases, and 19 bases stayed unmatched. The CDR3 runs to 19 residues.